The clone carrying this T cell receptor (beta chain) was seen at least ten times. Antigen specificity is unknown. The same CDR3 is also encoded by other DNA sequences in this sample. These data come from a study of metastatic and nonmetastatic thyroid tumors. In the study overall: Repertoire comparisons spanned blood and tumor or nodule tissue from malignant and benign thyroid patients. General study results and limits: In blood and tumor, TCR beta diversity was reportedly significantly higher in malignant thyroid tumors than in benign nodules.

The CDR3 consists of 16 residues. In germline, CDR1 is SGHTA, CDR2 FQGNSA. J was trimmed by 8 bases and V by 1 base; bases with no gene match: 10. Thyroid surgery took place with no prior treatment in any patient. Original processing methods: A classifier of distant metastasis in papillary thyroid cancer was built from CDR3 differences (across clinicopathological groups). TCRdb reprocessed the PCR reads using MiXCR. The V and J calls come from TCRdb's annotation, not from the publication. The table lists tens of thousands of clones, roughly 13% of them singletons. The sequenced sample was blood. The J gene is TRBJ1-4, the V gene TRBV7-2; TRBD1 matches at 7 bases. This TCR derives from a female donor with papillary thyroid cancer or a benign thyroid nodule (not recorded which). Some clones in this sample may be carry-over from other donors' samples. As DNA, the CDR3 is TGTGCCAGCAGCTTAGGAAGACAGGGTCTGGGGGAAAAACTGTTTTTT. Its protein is CASSLGRQGLGEKLFF.